This T cell receptor (beta chain) was obtained from a study of cytomegalovirus exposure and HLA in healthy donors. General study points: Sequencing artifact likely explains a cluster of highly shared sequence variants.

Comments on this clone: As yet, its antigen is unknown.

Primers for the PCR totalled 60 Vbeta and 13 Jbeta. The method was immunoSEQ multiplex PCR; TCRdb's version includes in-frame clones alone and lacks a portion of them. The data contain 170,000 or so clones, under 90% of them singletons. Germline V lookup: CDR1 SGHRS, CDR2 YFSETQ. The CDR3 covers 15 residues. J gave up 0 bases and V 5 bases, and 7 bases lay outside the gene matches. The sequence came from a man aged 18 to 29 in good health and CMV-seronegative. Sequenced: PBMCs. The chain recombines TRBV5-1 with TRBJ2-7; TRBD2 aligns across 8 bases. The CDR3 protein is CASRPREGPSYEQYF. In nucleotides, the CDR3 is TGCGCCAGCAGGCCTCGGGAGGGCCCCTCCTACGAGCAGTACTTC.